The 25 T cell receptor beta chains below all came from one sample that was sequenced in a study of Ad26.COV2.S vaccination and SARS-CoV-2 variants. Treatment specified: 15 to 20 received Ad26.COV2.S at low or high dose, single or two shots; 5 received placebo; per-sample allocation not given. Day 63 following the first vaccine or placebo injection was when the samples were taken. Assay used: immunoSEQ multiplex PCR; TCRdb lists only in-frame clones, some missing. The sample records around 300,000 clones, about 87% being singletons. This specimen was peripheral blood, taken in a trial of Ad26.COV2.S vaccine versus placebo. These receptors were obtained from a person between 18 and 59 years old who received the Ad26.COV2.S COVID-19 vaccine or a placebo.

The chain employs TRBV5-4 and TRBJ2-7, with unresolved D. CDR3 length: 15 amino acids. Trimming stripped 1 base from V and 0 bases from J, with 11 bases between. The germline gives CDR1 SGHNT, CDR2 YYREEE (reference sequence). The CDR3 region has the DNA TGTGCCAGCAGCTTGCCAGACGCGAGCTCCTACGAGCAGTACTTC. The encoded protein is CASSLPDASSYEQYF.

The chain links TRBV7-6 to TRBJ2-7, with 8 bases matching TRBD1. Germline V CDR1 and CDR2: SGHVS, FNYEAQ. The CDR3 contains 14 residues. V gave up 7 bases and J gave up 7 bases; unmatched junction bases: 12. CDR3: CASTLGQGAEEQYF. For the CDR3, the DNA is TGTGCCAGCACCCTAGGGCAGGGGGCTGAAGAGCAGTACTTC.

This sequence joins TRBV7-2 and TRBJ1-2; 9 bases line up with TRBD1. Germline assignment: CDR1 SGHTA and CDR2 FQGNSA. Germline trimming cut 5 bases from V and 4 bases from J; bases unmatched to any gene: 5. The CDR3 is made up of 14 amino acids. CDR3 sequence reads: CASSRDRAGYGYTF. The CDR3 coding sequence is TGTGCCAGCAGCCGGGACAGGGCCGGCTATGGCTACACCTTC.

The V gene is TRBV2, the J gene TRBJ2-7; 10 bases are shared with TRBD1. Germline lookup yields CDR1 SNHLY and CDR2 FYNNEI. The V gene end was trimmed by 7 bases and the J gene end by 3 bases; junction bases not matched to a gene: 9. The CDR3 is made up of 15 amino acids. The CDR3 bases are TGTGCCAGCACTCCCCGGGACAGGGGACTCTACGAGCAGTACTTC. Its protein is CASTPRDRGLYEQYF.

This clone was detected once. V and J are TRBV7-9 and TRBJ1-2; D is ambiguous. The length of the CDR3 is 13 residues. From germline, CDR1 is SEHNR and CDR2 FQNEAQ (reference sequence). V lost 4 bases, J lost 3 bases, and 9 bases lay in between. CDR3 DNA sequence: TGTGCCAGCAGCTCCGGGTACCACTATGGCTACACCTTC. Its protein product is CASSSGYHYGYTF. Variable domain in full (rest from reference TRBV7-9 and TRBJ1-2): DTGVSQNPRHKITKRGQNVTFRCDPISEHNRLYWYRQTLGQGPEFLTYFQNEAQLEKSRLLSDRFSAERPKGSFSTLEIQRTEQGDSAMYLCASSSGYHYGYTFGSGTRLTVV.

This chain joins TRBV27 and TRBJ2-7; 8 bases map to TRBD1. There are 15 residues in the CDR3. Germline V lookup: CDR1 MNHEY, CDR2 SMNVEV (reference sequence). The junction had 8 bases not matched to a gene; V was cut back by 7 bases and J by 0 bases. The CDR3 is CASIPRQGSSYEQYF. Here the CDR3 DNA reads TGTGCCAGCATTCCCCGACAGGGGAGCTCCTACGAGCAGTACTTC.

The chain couples TRBV9 to TRBJ2-1; D might be TRBD1 (5 bases). The CDR3 consists of 13 residues. Germline V CDR1 and CDR2: SGDLS, YYNGEE. The V gene lost 0 bases and the J gene lost 4 bases, with 5 bases spanning the gap. The CDR3 loop is CASSVDRYNEQFF. CDR3 DNA: TGTGCCAGCAGCGTAGACAGGTACAATGAGCAGTTCTTC.

The rearrangement uses TRBV5-4 and TRBJ1-2; the D gene is possibly TRBD1 (5 bases). This CDR3 comprises 13 residues. Trimming shortened V by 1 base and J by 5 bases, and 9 bases separated the two germline ends. CDR1 is SGHNT, CDR2 YYREEE, per germline (reference sequence). DNA for the CDR3: TGTGCCAGCAGCTTGTCTCCAGGGTATGGCTACACCTTC. It specifies CASSLSPGYGYTF.

The rearrangement joins TRBV6-1 to TRBJ2-5; TRBD2 might be the D (7 bases). With 2 bases removed from V and 5 bases from J, the gap between germline ends came to 21 bases. Looked up from germline, CDR1 is MNHNS and CDR2 is SASEGT. The CDR3 consists of 17 residues. In DNA form, the CDR3 reads TGTGCCAGCAGTGAATTGGGGGGGCGCGCAACGTGGGAGACCCAGTACTTC. Its protein is CASSELGGRATWETQYF.

This clone appeared once. The genes are TRBV27 and TRBJ2-1; D is uncertain. The CDR3 has 13 amino acids. V gave up 6 bases and J gave up 10 bases, with 16 bases separating them. In germline, CDR1 is MNHEY, CDR2 SMNVEV (reference sequence). CDR3 protein: CASSRNVVGEQFF. For the CDR3, the DNA is TGTGCCAGCAGCCGGAATGTAGTGGGAGAGCAGTTCTTC.

The J gene is TRBJ1-1, the V gene TRBV5-1, with TRBD1 matching over 10 bases. This CDR3 spans 14 amino acids. Germline V lookup: CDR1 SGHRS, CDR2 YFSETQ. J gave up 5 bases and V 4 bases, and 5 bases lay outside the gene matches. CDR3: CASSQTGGRTEAFF. CDR3 DNA sequence: TGCGCCAGCAGCCAGACAGGGGGCAGGACTGAAGCTTTCTTT.

The chain recombines TRBV7-9 with TRBJ2-7, with TRBD1 identical over 9 bases. CDR3 length equals 14 residues. V dropped 4 bases and J dropped 6; count of bases not matched to a gene: 7. The germline V gene encodes CDR1 SEHNR and CDR2 FQNEAQ (reference sequence). As DNA, the CDR3 is TGTGCCAGCAGCTACGGGACAGGGATGAGCGAGCAGTACTTC. Its protein is CASSYGTGMSEQYF.

This chain connects TRBV15 to TRBJ1-5, with no clear D. This CDR3 has 13 residues. The V and J ends lost 0 bases and 7 bases respectively, with 7 bases between them. Germline CDR1 and CDR2: LNHNV and YYDKDF (reference sequence). This CDR3 reads CATSRDLGQPQHF. The CDR3 region has the DNA TGTGCCACCAGCAGAGATCTGGGGCAGCCCCAGCATTTT.

The V call is TRBV3-1 (or the pseudogene TRBV3-2), the J call TRBJ2-3, with TRBD1 as a possible D gene (5 bases). There are 13 residues in the CDR3. Germline V gives CDR1 LGHDT, CDR2 YNNKEL (reference sequence). The V gene lost 4 bases and the J gene lost 4 bases, with 9 bases spanning the gap. CDR3 residues: CASSLRGPDTQYF. DNA for the CDR3: TGTGCCAGCAGCCTAAGGGGTCCAGATACGCAGTATTTT.

This chain connects TRBV10-3 to TRBJ2-1; D gene ambiguous. This CDR3 has 16 amino acids. The germline CDR1 and CDR2 sequences are ENHRY and SYGVKD. The V end was cut by 0 bases, the J end by 0 bases, with 9 bases between. DNA for the CDR3: TGTGCCATCAGTGAGTCTTCGCAGCACTCCTACAATGAGCAGTTCTTC. Its translation is CAISESSQHSYNEQFF.

The rearrangement uses TRBV7-9 and TRBJ2-7; no firm D call. The germline CDR1 and CDR2 sequences are SEHNR and FQNEAQ (reference sequence). The CDR3 is 15 residues long. V was pared by 5 bases and J by 1 base, with 15 bases between. This CDR3 reads CASSQVSRRSYEQYF. CDR3 DNA: TGTGCCAGCAGCCAAGTAAGTAGGAGATCCTACGAGCAGTACTTC.

The chain links TRBV6-6 to TRBJ1-5; the match to TRBD1 covers 10 bases. V lost 6 bases and J lost 9; bases outside the gene matches: 5. The germline V gene has CDR1 MNHNY and CDR2 SVGAGI (reference sequence). The CDR3 consists of 13 residues. The CDR3 nucleotides are TGTGCCAGCAGCCCCCGGGACAGGGGGCCCCAGCATTTT. The encoded protein is CASSPRDRGPQHF.

The sample holds one count of this clone. The J gene is TRBJ2-5, the V gene TRBV19, with D perhaps TRBD1 or TRBD2 (5 bases each). Per the germline V gene, CDR1 is LNHDA and CDR2 is SQIVND (reference sequence). Trimming removed 5 bases from V and 4 bases from J, with 14 bases in between. The length of the CDR3 is 14 residues. CDR3 DNA: TGTGCCAGTAGTTCTAGCCAGGGCGGAGAGACCCAGTACTTC. The encoded protein is CASSSSQGGETQYF.

This rearrangement joins TRBV28 to TRBJ1-3; D possibly corresponds to TRBD1 (5 bases). V was cut by 6 bases and J by 3 bases, with 12 bases left in between. The CDR3 length is 14 residues. Germline V gene data show CDR1 as MDHEN and CDR2 as SYDVKM. Written as DNA, the CDR3 is TGTGCCAGCAGGGTCGGGGGTAATGGAAACACCATATATTTT. Residues: CASRVGGNGNTIYF.

This clone has only one observation. The CDR3 region is CASAAGLTLAPLHF. CDR3 bases: TGTGCTAGTGCCGCGGGCCTTACTTTAGCACCCCTCCACTTT. The chain uses TRBV12-5 and TRBJ1-6; D is unclear. The ends were cut back, 7 bases at V and 11 bases at J, with 18 bases in the middle. This CDR3 contains 14 residues. CDR1 LGHNT and CDR2 FRNRAP come from the germline V gene. Filled out from reference TRBV12-5 and TRBJ1-6, the complete variable domain reads DARVTQTPRHKVTEMGQEVTMRCQPILGHNTVFWYRQTMMQGLELLAYFRNRAPLDDSGMPKDRFSAEMPDATLATLKIQPSEPRDSAVYFCASAAGLTLAPLHFGNGTRLTVT.

Here the CDR3 reads CASSLEGDRGPYEQFF. CDR3 bases: TGTGCCAGCAGCTTGGAGGGGGACAGGGGGCCGTATGAGCAGTTCTTC. The chain is built from TRBV5-4 and TRBJ2-1; 12 nucleotides agree with TRBD1. With 0 bases clipped from V and 8 bases from J, the junction kept 6 bases outside the gene matches. This CDR3 is built from 16 residues. In germline, CDR1 is SGHNT, CDR2 YYREEE (reference sequence).

The chain is built from TRBV28 and TRBJ2-7; D possibly corresponds to TRBD1 (6 bases). The V and J ends lost 8 bases and 3 bases respectively, with 29 bases between them. CDR1 MDHEN and CDR2 SYDVKM come from the germline V gene. The CDR3 sequence is 18 residues long. The CDR3 coding sequence is TGTGCCAGCCTAGGGCGCGAAATGACCATGGGGGCTCTCTACGAGCAGTACTTC. This sequence encodes CASLGREMTMGALYEQYF.

The chain combines TRBV6-5 with TRBJ2-5; 9 bases line up with TRBD2. Germline V gene data show CDR1 as MNHEY and CDR2 as SVGAGI. Trimming at V came to 6 bases and at J to 5 bases, leaving 7 bases not matched to a gene. This CDR3 is 14 amino acids long. The CDR3 loop is CASSRGGAGETQYF. DNA for the CDR3: TGTGCCAGCAGCCGCGGGGGGGCTGGGGAGACCCAGTACTTC.

The rearrangement joins TRBV3-1 (or the pseudogene TRBV3-2) to TRBJ1-5; D perhaps matches TRBD1 (6 bases). V dropped 1 base and J dropped 2 bases, with 9 bases sitting between them. This CDR3 is built from 15 residues. CDR1 LGHDT and CDR2 YNNKEL come from the germline V gene (reference sequence). CDR3 sequence (DNA): TGTGCCAGCAGCCAAGGTCGACAGGGCAATCAGCCCCAGCATTTT. Translating gives CASSQGRQGNQPQHF.

This clone is a singleton in its sample. DNA for the CDR3: TGTGCCAGCAGCTCCGGGACCCCCCCGGGTGGCTACACCTTC. Translation gives CASSSGTPPGGYTF. The gene calls are TRBV7-3 and TRBJ1-2, with D possibly being TRBD1 (5 bases). Trimming removed 4 bases from V and 7 bases from J, with 16 bases in between. CDR1 and CDR2 from the germline V gene are SGHTA and FQGTGA. The CDR3 has 14 residues.